The clone carrying this T cell receptor (beta chain) was seen more than once but under ten times. Its antigen is not known. The sample's time point: week 23, last vaccination. The investigators gave 300 ug of mutant IDH1 20-mer peptide in each vaccine dose, together with topical imiquimod. In every donor, the tumor was a new WHO grade 3 or 4 IDH1-mutant, ATRX-lost astrocytoma. The entry originates in a study of a mutant IDH1 vaccine in newly diagnosed glioma. Study details: The patients received vaccinations eight times, in weeks 1, 3, 5, 7, 11, 15, 19 and 23. Males made up approximately 60% and females around 38% of treated patients, whose mean age was roughly 40 years. Study-wide results and caveats: Pseudoprogression appeared independent of alterations in top peripheral clonotypes.

Produced via immunoSEQ multiplex PCR; TCRdb's table is partial and in-frame only. The sample shows almost 85,000 clones, almost 85% of them seen only once. Germline V gives CDR1 LNHDA, CDR2 SQIVND (reference sequence). The CDR3 is 14 residues long. V lost 5 bases and J lost 7; bases outside the gene matches: 8. The receptor was derived from a man aged 30-40 years with glioma. Some clones in this sample may be carry-over from other donors' samples. The chain is built from TRBV19 and TRBJ1-5; 7 positions agree with TRBD1. The material was PBMCs, obtained from a glioma patient whose treatment included an IDH1 peptide vaccine. The CDR3 DNA is TGTGCCAGTAGTCAAGACAGGGTAATGCAGCCCCAGCATTTT. Its translation is CASSQDRVMQPQHF.